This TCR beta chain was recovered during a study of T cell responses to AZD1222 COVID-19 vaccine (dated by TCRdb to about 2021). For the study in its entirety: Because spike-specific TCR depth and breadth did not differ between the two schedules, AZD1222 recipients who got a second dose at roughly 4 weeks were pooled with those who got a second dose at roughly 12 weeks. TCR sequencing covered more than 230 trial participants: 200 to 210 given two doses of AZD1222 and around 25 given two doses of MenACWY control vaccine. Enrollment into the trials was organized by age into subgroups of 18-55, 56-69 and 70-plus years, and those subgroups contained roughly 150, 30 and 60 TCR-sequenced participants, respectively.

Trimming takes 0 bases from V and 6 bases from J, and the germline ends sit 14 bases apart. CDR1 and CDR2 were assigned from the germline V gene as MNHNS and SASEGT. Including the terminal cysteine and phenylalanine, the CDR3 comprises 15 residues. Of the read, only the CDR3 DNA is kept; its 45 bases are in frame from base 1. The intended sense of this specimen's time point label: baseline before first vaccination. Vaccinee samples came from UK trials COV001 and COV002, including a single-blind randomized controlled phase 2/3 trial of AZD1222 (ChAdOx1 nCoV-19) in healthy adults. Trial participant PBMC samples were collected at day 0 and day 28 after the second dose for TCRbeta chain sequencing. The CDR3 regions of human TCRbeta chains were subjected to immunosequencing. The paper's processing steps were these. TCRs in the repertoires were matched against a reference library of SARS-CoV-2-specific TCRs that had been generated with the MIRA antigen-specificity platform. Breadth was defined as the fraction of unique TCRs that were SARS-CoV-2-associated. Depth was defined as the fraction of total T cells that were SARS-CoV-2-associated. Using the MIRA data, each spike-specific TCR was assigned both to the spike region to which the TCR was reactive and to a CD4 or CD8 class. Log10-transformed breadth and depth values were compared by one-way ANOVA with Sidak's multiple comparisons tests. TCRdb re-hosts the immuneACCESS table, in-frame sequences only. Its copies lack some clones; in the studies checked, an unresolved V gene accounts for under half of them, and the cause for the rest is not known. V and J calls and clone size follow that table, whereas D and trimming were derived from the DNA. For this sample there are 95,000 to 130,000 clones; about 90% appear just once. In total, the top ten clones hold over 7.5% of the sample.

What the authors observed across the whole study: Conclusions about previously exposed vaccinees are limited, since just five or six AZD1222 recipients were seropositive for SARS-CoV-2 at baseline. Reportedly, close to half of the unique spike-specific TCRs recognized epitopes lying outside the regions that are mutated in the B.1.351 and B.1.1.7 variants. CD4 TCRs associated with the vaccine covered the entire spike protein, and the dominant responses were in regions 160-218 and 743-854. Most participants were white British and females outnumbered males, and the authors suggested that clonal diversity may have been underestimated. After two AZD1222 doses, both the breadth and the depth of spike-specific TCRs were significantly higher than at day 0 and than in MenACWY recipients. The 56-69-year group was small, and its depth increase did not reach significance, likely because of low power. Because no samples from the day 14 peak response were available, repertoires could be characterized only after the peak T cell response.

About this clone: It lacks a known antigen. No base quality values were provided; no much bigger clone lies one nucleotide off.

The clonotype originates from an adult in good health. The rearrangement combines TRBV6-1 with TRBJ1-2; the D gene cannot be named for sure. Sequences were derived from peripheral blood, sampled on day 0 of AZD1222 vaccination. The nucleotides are TGTGCCAGCAGTGAAGCCGGACTCCTGGTCGATGGCTACACCTTC. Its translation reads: CASSEAGLLVDGYTF.